The entry below gives a single TCR beta chain sequence along with its context. What it binds is unknown. The germline V gene has CDR1 DFQATT and CDR2 SNEGSKA (reference sequence). Between the trimmed V and J ends, which lost 1 base and 0 bases, there was a span of 1 base. This CDR3 comprises 11 residues. The sample originates from a study of T cell repertoires in cytomegalovirus infection. Study-wide findings and caveats: CMV-specific TCR beta clonotypes restricted by HLA-C dominated the ex vivo response. CMV carriers with the relevant HLA were identified by cumulative public TCR beta family frequency.

TCRdb used MiXCR to reprocess the reads, holding one entry per CDR3 protein. The table records approximately 250,000 distinct CDR3 sequences, approximately 22% of them present only once. This TCR derives from a human donor in good health (CMV status not recorded). Some clones in this sample may be carry-over from other donors' samples. The chain uses TRBV20-1 and TRBJ2-7; D not certain. Sequencing was carried out using CD8+ T cells from PBMCs. CDR3 protein: CSARVSYEQYF. CDR3 bases: TGCAGTGCTAGAGTCTCCTACGAGCAGTACTTC.